Listed below are T cell receptor beta chains from one sample, sequenced in a study of blood T cell repertoires in COVID-19. Sequencing used immunoSEQ multiplex PCR; TCRdb keeps in-frame clones, though not all of them. The table shows approximately 59,000 clones, with 70% to 90% occurring only once. Sample: peripheral blood. The receptor source for this set is a man between 40 and 49 years old with active COVID-19. The CDR3 runs from the conserved cysteine through the conserved F or W. Each record gives: clone size, J gene, V gene, D gene, CDR3 DNA, CDR3 protein. D genes are given only for firm matches. A row's size may be missing; if present it is once, few, many or a size class.

size: -; J: TRBJ2-1; V: TRBV9; D: TRBD2; DNA: TGTGCCAGCAGTGCGAGCGGGAGGGCTATGAATGAGCAGTTCTTC; CDR3: CASSASGRAMNEQFF
size: -; J: TRBJ2-7; V: TRBV11-2; D: TRBD1; DNA: TGTGCCAGCAGCGCACAGGGGTACGAGCAGTACTTC; CDR3: CASSAQGYEQYF
size: -; J: TRBJ2-7; V: TRBV30; D: TRBD1; DNA: TGTGCCTGGGCCCTCGGACAGGCAGGTGGGGGTTACGAGCAGTACTTC; CDR3: CAWALGQAGGGYEQYF
size: -; J: TRBJ2-5; V: TRBV28; D: -; DNA: TGTGCCAGCAGTTTATGGGGGCAGAACCAAGAGACCCAGTACTTC; CDR3: CASSLWGQNQETQYF
size: -; J: TRBJ2-1; V: TRBV9; D: TRBD2; DNA: TGTGCCAGCAGCGGAGGGACTAGCGGGAGGAGTGGTGTCTACAATGAGCAGTTCTTC; CDR3: CASSGGTSGRSGVYNEQFF
size: few; J: TRBJ2-7; V: TRBV29-1; D: -; DNA: TGCAGCGCCGCGGAGAATTCCTACGAGCAGTACTTC; CDR3: CSAAENSYEQYF
size: -; J: TRBJ2-2; V: TRBV27; D: TRBD2; DNA: TGTGCCAGCAGTTTGTGGGACTATACGAACACCGGGGAGCTGTTTTTT; CDR3: CASSLWDYTNTGELFF
size: -; J: TRBJ2-1; V: TRBV3-1/TRBV3-2; D: TRBD1; DNA: TGTGCCAGCAGCCAAGGTCGGACAGGGAGTATCCCCAGGGAGCAGTTCTTC; CDR3: CASSQGRTGSIPREQFF
size: -; J: TRBJ1-4; V: TRBV9; D: TRBD1; DNA: TGTGCCAGCAGCGTAAGGGGACAGGCTTATGAAAAACTGTTTTTT; CDR3: CASSVRGQAYEKLFF
size: -; J: TRBJ2-5; V: TRBV10-3; D: -; DNA: TGTGCCATCAGTGAGTCACCCAGGGGCGGGGGGACCCAGTACTTC; CDR3: CAISESPRGGGTQYF
size: -; J: TRBJ2-7; V: TRBV14; D: TRBD2; DNA: TGTGCCAGCGGGACTAGCGGGAGGGCGTACTTC; CDR3: CASGTSGRAYF
size: -; J: TRBJ2-1; V: TRBV7-8; D: TRBD2; DNA: TGTGCCAGCAGCGCTACTAGCGGGATCAATGAGCAGTTCTTC; CDR3: CASSATSGINEQFF
size: -; J: TRBJ1-1; V: TRBV19; D: -; DNA: TGTGCCAGTAGTATAGGTGGGGAGGCCACTGAAGCTTTCTTT; CDR3: CASSIGGEATEAFF
size: once; J: TRBJ1-2; V: TRBV7-9; D: TRBD1; DNA: TGTGCCAGCAGCTTACTGGACAGGCTGTTTGGTGGCTACACCTTC; CDR3: CASSLLDRLFGGYTF
size: -; J: TRBJ1-5; V: TRBV3-1/TRBV3-2; D: -; DNA: TGTGCCAGCAGCCAAGATCTCAATCAGCCCCAGCATTTT; CDR3: CASSQDLNQPQHF
size: -; J: TRBJ1-1; V: TRBV30; D: TRBD1; DNA: TGTGCCTGGAGTGCCTTTGGGACAGTCATGAACACTGAAGCTTTCTTT; CDR3: CAWSAFGTVMNTEAFF
size: -; J: TRBJ1-1; V: TRBV15; D: -; DNA: TGTGCCACCAGCCCGGTCGAGGAGGACACTGAAGCTTTCTTT; CDR3: CATSPVEEDTEAFF
size: -; J: TRBJ2-3; V: TRBV5-1; D: TRBD1; DNA: TGCGCCAGCAGCCCCGCCCCGGACAGGGGAACAGATACGCAGTATTTT; CDR3: CASSPAPDRGTDTQYF
size: -; J: TRBJ2-7; V: TRBV7-8; D: TRBD1; DNA: TGTGCCAGCAGCTTACCTCAGGGACAGGGAAAGAGGGAGCAGTACTTC; CDR3: CASSLPQGQGKREQYF
size: -; J: TRBJ1-5; V: TRBV4-1; D: TRBD1; DNA: TGCGCCAGCAGCCGCCCTGGGACAGGGGGCTTTCAGCCCCAGCATTTT; CDR3: CASSRPGTGGFQPQHF
size: -; J: TRBJ2-1; V: TRBV5-4; D: TRBD2; DNA: TGTGCCAGCAGCTTTCGGTCGGGAGGAAGGAATGAGCAGTTCTTC; CDR3: CASSFRSGGRNEQFF
size: -; J: TRBJ2-3; V: TRBV15; D: -; DNA: TGTGCCACCAGCAGAGATTCGGCGGAGTCTAGCACAGATACGCAGTATTTT; CDR3: CATSRDSAESSTDTQYF
size: once; J: TRBJ2-3; V: TRBV10-3; D: TRBD1; DNA: TGTGCCATCAGTGAGCCAGCAGGGGGAAGACGGACCGGGGCAGATACGCAGTATTTT; CDR3: CAISEPAGGRRTGADTQYF
size: -; J: TRBJ1-5; V: TRBV2; D: TRBD1; DNA: TGTGCCAGCAGGGACGGACAGGGTCATCAGCCCCAGCATTTT; CDR3: CASRDGQGHQPQHF